The present entry profiles one TCR beta chain with its context. The data stem from a study of OX40 agonist ivuxolimab in advanced cancers. Germline V gene data show CDR1 as KGHSH and CDR2 as LQKENI. This CDR3 spans 16 amino acids. Trimming took 2 bases from V and 8 from J, leaving 22 bases between them. Measured with immunoSEQ multiplex PCR; TCRdb has only the in-frame clones, and not every one. The sample holds under 85,000 clones, around 89% seen once. The chain links TRBV18 to TRBJ2-7; TRBD2 might be the D (6 bases). The TCR sequence derives from an adult with an advanced solid tumor such as melanoma, head and neck, liver or kidney cancer. This specimen consisted of CD4+ or CD8+ T cells sorted from blood, obtained in a trial of the OX40 agonist ivuxolimab. CDR3 sequence: CASSPETLGTSLQQYF. The CDR3 nucleotides read TGTGCCAGCTCACCAGAGACGCTCGGGACTTCTTTGCAGCAGTACTTC.